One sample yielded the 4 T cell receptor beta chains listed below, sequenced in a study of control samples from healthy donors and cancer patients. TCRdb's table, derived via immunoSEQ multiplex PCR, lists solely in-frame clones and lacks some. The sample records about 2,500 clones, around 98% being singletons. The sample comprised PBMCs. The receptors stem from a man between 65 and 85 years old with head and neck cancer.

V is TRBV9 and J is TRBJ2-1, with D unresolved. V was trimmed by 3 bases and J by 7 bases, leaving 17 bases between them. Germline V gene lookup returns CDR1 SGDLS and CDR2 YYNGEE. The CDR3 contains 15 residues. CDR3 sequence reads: CASSAQPGTPNEQFF. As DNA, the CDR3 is TGTGCCAGCAGCGCGCAACCAGGTACCCCGAATGAGCAGTTCTTC.

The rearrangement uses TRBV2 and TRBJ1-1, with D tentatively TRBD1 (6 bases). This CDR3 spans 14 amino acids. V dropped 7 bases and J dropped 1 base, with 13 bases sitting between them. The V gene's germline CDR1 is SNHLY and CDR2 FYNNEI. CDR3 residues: CASMWGTQNTEAFF. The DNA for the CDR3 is TGTGCCAGCATGTGGGGGACACAGAACACTGAAGCTTTCTTT.

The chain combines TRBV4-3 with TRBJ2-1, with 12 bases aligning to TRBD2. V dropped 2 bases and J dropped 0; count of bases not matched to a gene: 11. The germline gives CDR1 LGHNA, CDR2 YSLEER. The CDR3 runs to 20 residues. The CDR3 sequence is CASSQRTSGGSFSSYNEQFF. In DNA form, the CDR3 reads TGCGCCAGCAGCCAACGAACTAGCGGGGGGTCCTTTAGCTCCTACAATGAGCAGTTCTTC.

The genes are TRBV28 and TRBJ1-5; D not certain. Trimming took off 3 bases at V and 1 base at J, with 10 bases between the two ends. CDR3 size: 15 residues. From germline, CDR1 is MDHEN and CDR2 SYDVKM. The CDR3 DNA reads TGTGCCAGCAGTTTGGGGAGTCAAAGCAATCAGCCCCAGCATTTT. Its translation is CASSLGSQSNQPQHF.